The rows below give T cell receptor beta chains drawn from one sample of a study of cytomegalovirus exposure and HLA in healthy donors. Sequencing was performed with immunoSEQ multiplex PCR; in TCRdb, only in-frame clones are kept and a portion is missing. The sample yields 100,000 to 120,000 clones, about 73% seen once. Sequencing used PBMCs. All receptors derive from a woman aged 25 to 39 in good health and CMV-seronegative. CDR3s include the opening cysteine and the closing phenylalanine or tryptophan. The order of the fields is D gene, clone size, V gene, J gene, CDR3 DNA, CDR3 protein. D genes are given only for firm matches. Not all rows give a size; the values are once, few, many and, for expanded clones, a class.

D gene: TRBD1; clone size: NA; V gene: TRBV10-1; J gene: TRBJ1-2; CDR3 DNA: TGCGCCAGCAGTGTGGACAGGGGGGATGGCTACACCTTC; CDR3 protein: CASSVDRGDGYTF
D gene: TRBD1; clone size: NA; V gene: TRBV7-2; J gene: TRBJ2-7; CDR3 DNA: TGTGCCAGCAGCTTAGCCAGGGGGCCTCTCGCCGAGCAGTACTTC; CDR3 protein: CASSLARGPLAEQYF
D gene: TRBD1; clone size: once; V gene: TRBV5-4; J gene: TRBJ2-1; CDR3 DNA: TGTGCCAGCAGCCGACCGGGACAGGGGAGGCAGGGTGAGCAGTTCTTC; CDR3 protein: CASSRPGQGRQGEQFF
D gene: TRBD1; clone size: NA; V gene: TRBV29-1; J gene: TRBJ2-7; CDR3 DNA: TGCAGCGTTGGGGAGAGGGGGACAGGGGAATACGAGCAGTACTTC; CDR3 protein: CSVGERGTGEYEQYF
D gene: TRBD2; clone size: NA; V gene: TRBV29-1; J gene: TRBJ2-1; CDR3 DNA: TGCAGCGCAATACTAGCGGGAGTCTCGAATGAGCAGTTCTTC; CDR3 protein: CSAILAGVSNEQFF
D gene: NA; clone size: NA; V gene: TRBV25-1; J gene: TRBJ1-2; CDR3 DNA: TGTGCCAGCAGTGGCTGGACTGGGGACATCGGCTACACCTTC; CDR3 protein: CASSGWTGDIGYTF
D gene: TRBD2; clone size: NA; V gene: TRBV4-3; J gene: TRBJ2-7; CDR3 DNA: TGCGCCAGCAGCCCGGGAGCGGGGGGGCGGGGCGAGCAGTACTTC; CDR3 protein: CASSPGAGGRGEQYF
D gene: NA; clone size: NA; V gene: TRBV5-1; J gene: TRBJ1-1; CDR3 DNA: TGCGCCACCAGGTTAGGAGAGAACACTGAAGCTTTCTTT; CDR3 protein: CATRLGENTEAFF
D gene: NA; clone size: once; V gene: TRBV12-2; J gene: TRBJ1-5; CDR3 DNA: TGTGCAAGTCGGCCTAACAGGGAAAGTAGCAATCAGCCCCAGCATTTT; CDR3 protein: CASRPNRESSNQPQHF
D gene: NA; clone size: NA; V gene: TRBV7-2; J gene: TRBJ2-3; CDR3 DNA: TGTGCCAGCAGCTTAGCAGCTCATCGAGGTACAGATACGCAGTATTTT; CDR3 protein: CASSLAAHRGTDTQYF
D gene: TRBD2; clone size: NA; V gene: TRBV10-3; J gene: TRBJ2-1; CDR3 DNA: TGTGCCATCAGACCCGGGACTAGCGGGAGACGCGTGCAGTTCTTC; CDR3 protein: CAIRPGTSGRRVQFF
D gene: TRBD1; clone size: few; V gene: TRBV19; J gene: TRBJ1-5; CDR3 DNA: TGTGCCAGTAGTATCAGGGGGCGCAATCAGCCCCAGCATTTT; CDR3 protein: CASSIRGRNQPQHF
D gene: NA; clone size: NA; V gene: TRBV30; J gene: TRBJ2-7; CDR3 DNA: TGTGCCTGGCAACAGCGGGACATTCGGACTGAGCAGTACTTC; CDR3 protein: CAWQQRDIRTEQYF
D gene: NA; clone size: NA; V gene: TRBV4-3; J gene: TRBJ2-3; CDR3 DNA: TGCGCCAGCAGCCAAACTCAGGGGTCAGATACGCAGTATTTT; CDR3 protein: CASSQTQGSDTQYF
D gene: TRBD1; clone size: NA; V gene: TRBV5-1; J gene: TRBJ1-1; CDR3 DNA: TGCGCCAGCAGCTTGTCAGGGGGTGGGACTGAAGCTTTCTTT; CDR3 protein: CASSLSGGGTEAFF
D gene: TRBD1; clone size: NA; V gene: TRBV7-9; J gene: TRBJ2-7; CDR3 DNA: TGTGCCAGCAGCTTAAAGGGACAGGGGGCAGGGGAGCAGTACTTC; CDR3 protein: CASSLKGQGAGEQYF